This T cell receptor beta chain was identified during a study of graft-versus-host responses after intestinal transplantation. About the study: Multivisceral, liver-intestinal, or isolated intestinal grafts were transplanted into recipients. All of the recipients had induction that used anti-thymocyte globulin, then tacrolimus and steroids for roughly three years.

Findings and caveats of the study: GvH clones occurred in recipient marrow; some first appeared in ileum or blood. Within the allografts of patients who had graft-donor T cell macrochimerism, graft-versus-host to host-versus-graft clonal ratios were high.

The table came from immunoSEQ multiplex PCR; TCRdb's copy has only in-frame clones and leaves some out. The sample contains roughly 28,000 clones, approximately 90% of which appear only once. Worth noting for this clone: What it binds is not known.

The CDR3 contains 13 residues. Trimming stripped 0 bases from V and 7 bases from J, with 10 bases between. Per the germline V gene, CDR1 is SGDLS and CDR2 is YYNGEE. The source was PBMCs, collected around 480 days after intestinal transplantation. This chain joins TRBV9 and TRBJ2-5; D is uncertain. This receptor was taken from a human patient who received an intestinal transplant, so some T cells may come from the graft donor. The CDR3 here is CASSVGQPGTQYF. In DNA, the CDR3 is TGTGCCAGCAGCGTAGGGCAGCCAGGGACCCAGTACTTC.